Listed below are T cell receptor beta chains from one sample, sequenced in a study of cytomegalovirus exposure and HLA in healthy donors. Generated by immunoSEQ multiplex PCR, the TCRdb table keeps only in-frame clones and is missing some. The sample lists about 82,000 clones, 85% to 95% occurring once. Sequenced: PBMCs. Every receptor here comes from a young man in good health and CMV-seronegative. The CDR3 runs from the conserved cysteine through the conserved F or W. Fields, in order: CDR3 protein, CDR3 DNA, clone size, V gene, D gene, J gene. D genes are given only for firm matches. Rows may omit the clone size; those that give it use once, few, many or a size class.

CASSLGQGVGSPLHF	TGCGCCAGCAGCTTGGGCCAGGGGGTCGGTTCACCCCTCCACTTT	-	TRBV5-1	TRBD1	TRBJ1-6
CASSEQGTGVSQPQHF	TGTGCCAGCAGTGAGCAGGGGACAGGGGTTAGTCAGCCCCAGCATTTT	-	TRBV2	TRBD1	TRBJ1-5
CSAGTGEAFF	TGCAGCGCGGGGACAGGGGAGGCTTTCTTT	-	TRBV29-1	TRBD1	TRBJ1-1
CASSPPGQGLHGYTF	TGTGCCAGCTCACCCCCGGGACAGGGGCTACATGGCTACACCTTC	-	TRBV18	TRBD1	TRBJ1-2
CATDRDRGGDEQFF	TGTGCCACCGATCGGGACAGGGGTGGCGATGAGCAGTTCTTC	-	TRBV6-1	TRBD1	TRBJ2-1
CASSLTRLAGTSYEQYF	TGTGCCAGCAGCTTAACTCGACTAGCGGGGACTTCCTACGAGCAGTACTTC	-	TRBV7-9	TRBD2	TRBJ2-7
CASSLIPQETQYF	TGCGCCAGCAGCCTAATACCCCAAGAGACCCAGTACTTC	-	TRBV5-1	-	TRBJ2-5
CASSLGQGSYNEQFF	TGTGCCAGCAGCTTAGGTCAGGGCTCCTACAATGAGCAGTTCTTC	-	TRBV7-9	-	TRBJ2-1
CASSQGQGAGETQYF	TGTGCCAGCAGTCAGGGACAGGGGGCGGGAGAGACCCAGTACTTC	-	TRBV6-5	TRBD1	TRBJ2-5
CASSLARINNEQFF	TGTGCCAGCAGCTTAGCGCGGATTAACAATGAGCAGTTCTTC	-	TRBV7-9	-	TRBJ2-1
CASRLAVKSRDRVADEKLFF	TGTGCAAGTCGCTTAGCGGTCAAGTCCCGGGACAGGGTCGCGGATGAAAAACTGTTTTTT	-	TRBV12-2	-	TRBJ1-4
CASREGAEINEQFF	TGTGCCAGCAGAGAGGGAGCGGAGATTAATGAGCAGTTCTTC	-	TRBV11-3	-	TRBJ2-1
CAENTGTGRVYGGYTF	TGTGCCGAGAACACCGGGACAGGGAGGGTATACGGTGGCTACACCTTC	-	TRBV30	TRBD1	TRBJ1-2
CASSLVQGRYTEAFF	TGTGCCAGCAGCTTAGTCCAGGGTCGGTACACTGAAGCTTTCTTT	-	TRBV7-9	-	TRBJ1-1
CASSPRDWSSYNSPLHF	TGTGCCAGCTCACCACGGGACTGGAGCTCCTATAATTCACCCCTCCACTTT	once	TRBV18	-	TRBJ1-6
CASSPRGSGTYNEQFF	TGTGCCAGCAGCCCCCGGGGTAGCGGGACCTACAATGAGCAGTTCTTC	-	TRBV9	TRBD2	TRBJ2-1
CASSHVRGSEAFF	TGTGCCAGCTCACACGTCCGAGGCTCTGAAGCTTTCTTT	-	TRBV18	-	TRBJ1-1
CASPTNGTSGSDEQFF	TGTGCCAGTCCGACCAACGGGACTAGCGGGTCCGATGAGCAGTTCTTC	-	TRBV7-9	TRBD2	TRBJ2-1
CASSADLAPGANVLTF	TGTGCCAGCAGCGCTGATCTAGCTCCTGGGGCCAACGTCCTGACTTTC	-	TRBV5-4	-	TRBJ2-6
CASSRQGIPRDTEAFF	TGTGCCAGCAGCAGGCAGGGTATCCCCAGGGACACTGAAGCTTTCTTT	-	TRBV11-2	-	TRBJ1-1
CAWRGGSGVWYEQYF	TGTGCCTGGAGAGGAGGGAGCGGGGTATGGTACGAGCAGTACTTC	-	TRBV30	TRBD2	TRBJ2-7
CASSQKEGGQHNF	TGCGCCAGCAGCCAGAAGGAGGGGGGACAGCATAACTTC	-	TRBV4-1	-	TRBJ2-5
CASSPPGQATDTQYF	TGTGCCAGCAGCCCTCCGGGACAGGCCACAGATACGCAGTATTTT	-	TRBV7-9	TRBD1	TRBJ2-3
CASSLTQGRETQYF	TGTGCCAGCAGCTTAACACAGGGTAGGGAGACCCAGTACTTC	-	TRBV7-9	-	TRBJ2-5
CASSLVGAAGEGEQYF	TGTGCCAGCAGCTTAGTCGGAGCCGCTGGGGAGGGCGAGCAGTACTTC	-	TRBV11-2	TRBD2	TRBJ2-7
CASSYSLRGYTGELFF	TGTGCCAGCAGTTACTCGCTCAGGGGATACACCGGGGAGCTGTTTTTT	-	TRBV6-5	-	TRBJ2-2
CASKAGGSTYNEQFF	TGTGCCAGTAAGGCGGGGGGATCTACCTACAATGAGCAGTTCTTC	-	TRBV19	TRBD2	TRBJ2-1
CASRVGLSGYTF	TGTGCCAGCAGAGTCGGTTTATCGGGCTACACCTTC	-	TRBV2	-	TRBJ1-2
CASSQDGNSNQPQHF	TGCGCCAGCAGCCAGGACGGGAATAGCAATCAGCCCCAGCATTTT	-	TRBV5-1	-	TRBJ1-5
CASSSRRVYEQYF	TGCGCCAGCAGTTCGCGTAGAGTCTACGAGCAGTACTTC	few	TRBV10-2	-	TRBJ2-7
CASTGGQIYEQYF	TGTGCCAGTACCGGGGGACAGATTTACGAGCAGTACTTC	-	TRBV19	-	TRBJ2-7
CASSDDWRDGGEQFF	TGTGCCAGCAGTGACGATTGGCGGGACGGGGGGGAGCAGTTCTTC	-	TRBV6-4	TRBD2	TRBJ2-1
CASSLRGEQFF	TGTGCCAGCAGCTTAAGGGGTGAGCAGTTCTTC	once	TRBV7-9	-	TRBJ2-1
CAWSWGAGGPNEQYF	TGTGCCTGGAGTTGGGGAGCGGGAGGGCCTAACGAGCAGTACTTC	-	TRBV30	TRBD2	TRBJ2-7
CASSLSVGYYEQYF	TGTGCCAGCAGCTTGTCTGTCGGGTACTACGAGCAGTACTTC	-	TRBV5-6	-	TRBJ2-7
CASSPSPSAGSYNEQFF	TGTGCCAGCAGCCCCAGTCCCTCAGCGGGCTCCTACAATGAGCAGTTCTTC	-	TRBV14	-	TRBJ2-1
CASSSPDRGNTEAFF	TGTGCCAGCAGCTCGCCTGACAGGGGTAACACTGAAGCTTTCTTT	-	TRBV5-6	TRBD1	TRBJ1-1
CAKHLGQIPYTF	TGTGCCAAACACTTGGGGCAGATTCCCTACACCTTC	-	TRBV11-3	-	TRBJ1-2
CASATRDRGTGELFF	TGTGCCAGCGCGACACGGGACAGGGGGACCGGGGAGCTGTTTTTT	-	TRBV7-2	TRBD1	TRBJ2-2
CAWSVGGTGGRTEAFF	TGTGCCTGGAGTGTAGGGGGGACAGGGGGCCGAACTGAAGCTTTCTTT	once	TRBV30	TRBD1	TRBJ1-1
CASSWRPGLVGETQYF	TGTGCCAGCAGCTGGAGACCGGGACTAGTCGGGGAGACCCAGTACTTC	-	TRBV7-2	TRBD2	TRBJ2-5
CASSQDRDRGISRAF	TGTGCCAGCAGCCAAGATCGGGACAGGGGTATTTCTCGAGCCTTT	once	TRBV4-2	TRBD1	TRBJ1-1
CAISDHVSRQAGGNTIYF	TGTGCCATCAGTGACCACGTGTCAAGACAGGCGGGCGGAAACACCATATATTTT	-	TRBV10-3	-	TRBJ1-3
CASSAHGTGEYEQFF	TGTGCCAGCAGTGCCCACGGGACAGGAGAGTATGAGCAGTTCTTC	-	TRBV2	TRBD1	TRBJ2-1
CASSLKQGDSNQPQHF	TGTGCCAGCAGCTTGAAACAGGGTGATAGCAATCAGCCCCAGCATTTT	-	TRBV5-5	-	TRBJ1-5
CASSLWAEANEKLFF	TGTGCCAGCAGCCTTTGGGCGGAGGCTAATGAAAAACTGTTTTTT	-	TRBV11-3	-	TRBJ1-4
CATRGELAGFNEQFF	TGTGCCACCAGGGGAGAACTAGCGGGTTTCAATGAGCAGTTCTTC	-	TRBV15	TRBD2	TRBJ2-1
CASSQTLAGLYEQYF	TGTGCCAGCAGCCAAACACTAGCGGGTCTATACGAGCAGTACTTC	-	TRBV4-2	TRBD2	TRBJ2-7
CASSELLGDTGELFF	TGTGCCAGCAGTGAACTTTTAGGGGACACCGGGGAGCTGTTTTTT	medium-sized	TRBV6-1	-	TRBJ2-2
CASSFSGTGAYEQYF	TGTGCCAGCAGCTTCTCCGGGACAGGGGCCTACGAGCAGTACTTC	-	TRBV5-5	TRBD1	TRBJ2-7